Listed here is a single T cell receptor (beta chain). This clonotype was seen a handful of times. Its antigen target is currently unknown. No base-level quality is on record; no much larger clone is a single base apart. Its CDR3 holds 16 amino acids, cysteine through phenylalanine. Only the CDR3 DNA is retained, 48 bases long and in frame from the first base. Trimming removed 5 bases from V and 8 bases from J; the gene matches leave 8 bases unexplained. CDR1 and CDR2 are read off the germline V gene as SGHVS and FQNEAQ. The library relied on multiplex PCR. The sequencer was an Illumina HiSeq 4000. iRepertoire HTBI primers and Arm-PCR amplification of CDR3 regions were used to construct TCR beta libraries. Gel purification was performed on PCR products prior to sequencing. Turning to the authors' computational methods: Gene usage analysis of CDR3 amino acid clonotypes relied on the roughly 58 TRBV and 15 or so TRBJ segments identified across samples. COPE and FqMerger were used to merge the filtered high-quality paired reads into contigs. BLAST was used to align contigs to IMGT TRBV, TRBD and TRBJ reference genes, and CDR3 was defined according to IMGT. Clonotypes above 0.1% frequency were classified as highly expanded clones. Repertoire diversity was measured by Shannon entropy, and V-J evenness by the Gini coefficient. A clonotype was considered public if more than one individual shared it. Using fastp trimming at Q25 and MiXCR clonotype assembly, TCRdb reanalyzed the public sequencing data and kept in-frame beta chains. Each CDR3 protein appears once, grouped with its most common genes and DNA. In this record, the V and J calls reflect TCRdb's handling and not the investigators' own analysis. The sample table shows about 620,000 distinct CDR3 sequences, and roughly 15% are seen once. Clones ranked in the top ten supply 18% of the sample.

This entry comes from a study of regulatory T cells in long-lasting Graves disease listed by TCRdb under 2021. Regarding the research as a whole: Patients with newly diagnosed Graves' disease had been on antithyroid drugs for under 3 months. The study took place in China and was registered as a clinical trial. A total of around 35 samples underwent TCR sequencing: some 13 from persistent and roughly 20 from newly diagnosed Graves' disease patients. Persistent Graves' disease patients were compared with newly diagnosed Graves' disease patients by peripheral blood TCR sequencing and RNA sequencing. The investigation overall reported the following: Preferential use of TRBV28, TRBJ1-2 and TRBJ2-5 was observed in persistent disease, whereas TRBV20-1 and TRBJ2-1 were favored in newly diagnosed disease. Sequencing and analysis were restricted to the TCR beta chain. Peripheral blood alone was examined, since thyroid tissue, which constituted the primary lesion, could not be accessed. Compared with newly diagnosed patients, persistent Graves' disease patients had lower TCR Shannon entropy and fewer highly expanded clones, which suggests clonal expansion. Persistent patients shared more public clonotypes among themselves (2,741) than newly diagnosed patients did (about 1,000). As a limitation, the authors acknowledged that the small sample size may reduce accuracy.

This specimen's time point label, interpreted: newly diagnosed GD, antithyroid drugs for less than 3 months. RNA was extracted from PBMCs in TRIzol for both TCR sequencing and RNA sequencing. The diagnosis of Graves' disease was made according to American Thyroid Association guidelines. Patients were recruited from an endocrinology department in Xi'an, China. From each patient, around 9 milliliters of peripheral blood was collected into an EDTA anticoagulant tube. Ficoll Paque Plus density gradient separation was used to isolate PBMCs, and no further T cell sorting was performed. An Agilent 2100 Bioanalyzer and agarose gel were used to check RNA quality, and a NanoDrop 2000 was used to measure RNA concentration. These same records also appear under a second study, on T cells in Graves' hyperthyroidism and ophthalmopathy. The second study reports: Stable Graves' hyperthyroidism was defined as no progression to ophthalmopathy during 18 months of follow-up. Hyperthyroidism patients were aged 18 to 65 years and newly diagnosed, with disease duration of less than 2 months. Patients with uncontrolled infections, other autoimmune diseases, pregnancy or lactation were excluded. Diagnoses were based on clinical symptoms, serum thyroxine and TRAb, thyroid ultrasound and orbital computed tomography. For the first round of RT-PCR on the TCR CDR3, the HTBI primer set was used together with the Qiagen OneStep RT-PCR kit. Most expanded thyroid clonotypes (frequency above 0.001) were also detected in blood, suggesting blood repertoires may reflect thyroid immune responses. In cross-validation, a model built on a 13 V-J signature told ophthalmopathy apart from stable hyperthyroidism with 85% to 90% sensitivity and about 81% specificity, and in testing the same model reached 80%/75%. During validation, the model predicted progression to ophthalmopathy a median of roughly six months ahead of onset, with just under 71% sensitivity and around 73% specificity. TCR V-J signatures able to tell the groups apart were searched for in a discovery cohort of 95 or so patients, of whom 43 had Graves' ophthalmopathy and 55 to 60 had stable Graves' hyperthyroidism. Whether ophthalmopathy could be predicted prospectively was tested in an independent validation cohort made up of approximately 19 hyperthyroidism patients plus 17 patients who later progressed to ophthalmopathy. The 75 to 100 discovery patients were randomly split 7:3 into training and test sets. In addition, the study compared T-cell repertoires in thyroid tissue and in blood from roughly 6 Graves' hyperthyroidism patients. After blood sampling, hyperthyroidism patients were treated with methimazole at a starting dose of 30 mg daily, and ophthalmopathy patients were treated with high-dose intravenous methylprednisolone. A second multiplex PCR round built the libraries, followed by size selection and purification. The libraries were sequenced on an Illumina HiSeq2000 using paired-end 100 bp reads. Raw data were processed with SOAPnuke, discarding reads with adapters, uncalled bases, mean Phred below 15, or no exact constant-primer or identifier match. High-quality paired reads were merged using COPE v1.2.5, and each unique nucleotide sequence was defined as a clonotype. MiTCR v1.1 was used to align the clonotypes against IMGT TRBV, TRBD and TRBJ reference segments. The analysis was restricted to V-J combinations with a frequency above 0.0001, which together covered about 99% of the repertoires. A TCS score was defined as the ratio between F50 (clonal expansion) and ExV (chaos), using BLOSUM62-based TCRdist between CDR3 peptides within each V-J. Welch's t-statistics and random forest reduced roughly 500 V-J features to some 14, which were used in a naive Bayes classifier (R e1071). No statistical method was used to fix the sample size in advance, and group allocation was not hidden from the investigators. TCR Vbeta CDR3 sequencing of 120 to 150 peripheral blood samples (around 45 ophthalmopathy, around 80 hyperthyroidism and around 17 progressor patients) is reported in the paper.

This TCR derives from a woman in her 30s with Graves disease. Donor details come from another sample of the same person, matched by shared clones. The receptor chain draws on TRBV7-8 and TRBJ2-1, with 14 bases in between that match TRBD2. Sample: peripheral blood mononuclear cells (PBMCs), taken at new diagnosis, from a patient treated with antithyroid drugs. The CDR3 reads as follows: CASSLTGTSGSDEQFF. DNA sequence: TGTGCCAGCAGCCTTACCGGGACTAGCGGGAGTGATGAGCAGTTCTTC.